Following are 5 T cell receptor beta chains from one sample sequenced in a study of blood T cells in healthy people across ages. It was with a sample-barcoded 5' primer and a J-beta primer mix that a second PCR of roughly 7 to 12 cycles was run. One entry per CDR3 protein, called by TCRdb with MiXCR from the 5' RACE reads. The table lists hundreds of thousands of distinct CDR3 sequences, 32% of them singletons, with about 16% in the top ten. The sequenced sample was blood. Every receptor here comes from a woman at least 80 years old in good health.

This clonotype was recorded at least ten times. This chain uses TRBV18 with TRBJ2-1; D is ambiguous. Looked up from germline, CDR1 is KGHSH and CDR2 is LQKENI. V lost 8 bases to trimming and J lost 7 bases, with 15 bases between them. This CDR3 is 13 amino acids long. The CDR3 bases are TGTGCCAGCCGGGCTGAAAGCCGGAATGAGCAGTTCTTC. Protein sequence: CASRAESRNEQFF.

This clonotype was recorded a few times. The chain carries TRBV5-4 and TRBJ1-2, with TRBD1 identical over 11 bases. CDR3 length equals 15 residues. CDR1 and CDR2 from the germline V gene are SGHNT and YYREEE (reference sequence). The trim removed 0 bases at V and 5 bases at J, leaving 3 bases unmatched. The CDR3 here is CASSLAGTGGYGYTF. Written as DNA, the CDR3 is TGTGCCAGCAGCTTGGCTGGGACAGGGGGTTATGGCTACACCTTC.

This clonotype was found many times. The chain combines TRBV12-3 or TRBV12-4 with TRBJ2-2, with 7 bases fitting TRBD2. The CDR3 consists of 15 residues. With 4 bases clipped from V and 2 bases from J, the junction kept 4 bases outside the gene matches. The CDR3 spells CASSSGTINTGELFF. The CDR3 coding sequence is TGTGCCAGCAGTTCCGGGACTATTAACACCGGGGAGCTGTTTTTT.

This clonotype was found a few times. The V and J genes are TRBV28 and TRBJ1-1, with D possibly TRBD1 on 5 matching bases. CDR3 length: 14 residues. The germline V gene encodes CDR1 MDHEN and CDR2 SYDVKM. V lost 7 bases and J lost 4, with 16 bases in between. Here the CDR3 DNA reads TGTGCCAGCAAATTACGCCTGGGGGGCACTGAAGCTTTCTTT. It codes for CASKLRLGGTEAFF.

This clonotype was seen at least ten times. This chain joins TRBV9 and TRBJ2-1; D is ambiguous. The V gene lost 6 bases and the J gene lost 0 bases, with 10 bases spanning the gap. This CDR3 has 14 residues. Germline assignment: CDR1 SGDLS and CDR2 YYNGEE. CDR3 loop: CASNLGYSYNEQFF. DNA of the CDR3: TGTGCCAGCAACCTGGGATACTCCTACAATGAGCAGTTCTTC.